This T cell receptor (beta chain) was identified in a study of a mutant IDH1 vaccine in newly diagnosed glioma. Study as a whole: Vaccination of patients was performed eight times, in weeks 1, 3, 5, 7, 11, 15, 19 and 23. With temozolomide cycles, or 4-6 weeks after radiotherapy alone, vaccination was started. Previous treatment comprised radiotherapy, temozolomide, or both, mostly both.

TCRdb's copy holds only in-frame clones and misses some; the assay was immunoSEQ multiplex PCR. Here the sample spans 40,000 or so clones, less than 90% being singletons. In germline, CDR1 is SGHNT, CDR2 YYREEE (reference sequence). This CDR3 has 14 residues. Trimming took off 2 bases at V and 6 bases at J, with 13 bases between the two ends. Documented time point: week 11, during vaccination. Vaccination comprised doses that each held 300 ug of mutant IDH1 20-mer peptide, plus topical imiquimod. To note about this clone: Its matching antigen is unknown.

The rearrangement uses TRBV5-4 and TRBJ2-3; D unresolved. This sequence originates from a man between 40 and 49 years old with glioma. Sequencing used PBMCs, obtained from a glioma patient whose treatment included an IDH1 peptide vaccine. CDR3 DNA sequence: TGTGCCAGCAGCTTCGGCGGTTCTCGGGATACGCAGTATTTT. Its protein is CASSFGGSRDTQYF.